This T cell receptor (beta chain) stems from a study of response to subunit inactivated influenza vaccine. TCRdb re-analysed the RT-PCR reads in MiXCR, keeping a single row per CDR3 protein. The sample shows 750,000 to 850,000 distinct CDR3 sequences, 15% to 20% of them seen only once. Germline V lookup: CDR1 MNHEY, CDR2 SMNVEV (reference sequence). V lost 4 bases to trimming and J lost 7 bases, with 18 bases between them. The CDR3 extends over 15 amino acids. The source of this sequence is a man over 45 who received an inactivated influenza vaccine. The genes are TRBV27 and TRBJ2-3; tentative D call: TRBD2 (6 bases). Sequenced material: PBMCs from blood, taken around 5 days after vaccination. CDR3 residues: CASSSLAAGFYTQYF. The CDR3 DNA is TGTGCCAGCAGTTCCCTCGCGGCGGGGTTCTATACGCAGTATTTT.